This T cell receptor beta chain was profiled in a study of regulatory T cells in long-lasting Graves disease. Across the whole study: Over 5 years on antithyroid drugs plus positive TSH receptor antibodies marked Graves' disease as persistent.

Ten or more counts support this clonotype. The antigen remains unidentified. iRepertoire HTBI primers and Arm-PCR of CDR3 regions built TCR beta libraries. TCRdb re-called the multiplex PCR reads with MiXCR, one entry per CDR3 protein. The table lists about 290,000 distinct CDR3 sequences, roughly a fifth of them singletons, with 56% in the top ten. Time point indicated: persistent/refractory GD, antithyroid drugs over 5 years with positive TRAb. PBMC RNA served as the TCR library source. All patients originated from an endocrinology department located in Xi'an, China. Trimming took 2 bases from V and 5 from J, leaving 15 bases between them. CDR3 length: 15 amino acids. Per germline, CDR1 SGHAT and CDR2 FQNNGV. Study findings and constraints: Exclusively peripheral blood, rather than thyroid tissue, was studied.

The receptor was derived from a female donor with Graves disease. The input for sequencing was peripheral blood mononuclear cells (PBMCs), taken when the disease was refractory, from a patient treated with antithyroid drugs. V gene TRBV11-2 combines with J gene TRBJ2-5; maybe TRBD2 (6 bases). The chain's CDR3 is CASSLSSPGVETQYF. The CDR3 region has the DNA TGTGCCAGCAGCTTAAGTTCTCCGGGGGTGGAGACCCAGTACTTC.